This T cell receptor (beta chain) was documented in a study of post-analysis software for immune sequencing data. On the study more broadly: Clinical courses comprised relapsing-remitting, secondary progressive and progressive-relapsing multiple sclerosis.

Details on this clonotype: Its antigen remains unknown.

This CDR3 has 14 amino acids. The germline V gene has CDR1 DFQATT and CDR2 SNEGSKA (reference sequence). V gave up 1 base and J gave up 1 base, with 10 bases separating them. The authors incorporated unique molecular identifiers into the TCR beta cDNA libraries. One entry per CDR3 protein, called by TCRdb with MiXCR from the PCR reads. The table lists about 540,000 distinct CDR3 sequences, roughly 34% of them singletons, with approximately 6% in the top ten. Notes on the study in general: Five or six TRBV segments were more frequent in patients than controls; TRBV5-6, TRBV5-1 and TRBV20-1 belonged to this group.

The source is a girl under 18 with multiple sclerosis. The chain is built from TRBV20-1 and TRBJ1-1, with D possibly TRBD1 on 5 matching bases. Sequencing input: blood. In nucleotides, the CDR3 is TGCAGTGCTAGAGGGGGCTTTGCGAACACTGAAGCTTTCTTT. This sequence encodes CSARGGFANTEAFF.